This is a list of T cell receptor beta chains from one sample in a study of cytomegalovirus exposure and HLA in healthy donors. Profiling relied on immunoSEQ multiplex PCR, and the TCRdb table lists in-frame clones only, not all of them. The sample consists of some 190,000 clones, around 80% of them appearing once. Sequencing input: PBMCs. These receptors all stem from a woman in her thirties in good health and CMV-seronegative. CDR3s include the opening cysteine and the closing phenylalanine or tryptophan. D genes are given only for firm matches. The size field is filled for only some rows; it gives once, few, many or a size class.

TRBV7-3	14	TRBJ1-1	-	-	TGTGCCAGCAGCCCGCAGGGGATGAACACTGAAGCTTTCTTT	CASSPQGMNTEAFF
TRBV4-2	17	TRBJ1-1	few	-	TGTGCCAGCAGCCAAGGGGGATGGGCAGGAGGTGACACTGAAGCTTTCTTT	CASSQGGWAGGDTEAFF
TRBV7-8	13	TRBJ2-3	-	-	TGTGCCAGCAGCTTAGCACCGGGAGATACGCAGTATTTT	CASSLAPGDTQYF
TRBV5-1	14	TRBJ2-5	-	TRBD1	TGCGCCAGCAGACCCCAGGGGGCCCAAGAGACCCAGTACTTC	CASRPQGAQETQYF
TRBV12-5	15	TRBJ2-5	once	-	TGTGCTAGTGGTCCTCCGGGACTCGACGTAAAGACCCAGTACTTC	CASGPPGLDVKTQYF
TRBV10-3	12	TRBJ1-1	-	-	TGTGCCATCATGGGGCCGGGCACTGAAGCTTTCTTT	CAIMGPGTEAFF
TRBV9	13	TRBJ2-5	-	-	TGTGCCAGCAGCCCAGGGGGGCTCGGGACCCAGTACTTC	CASSPGGLGTQYF
TRBV6-8	18	TRBJ2-5	-	TRBD2	TGTGCCAGCAGTTACAAGAGCACTAGCGGGGGGGCCGGGGAGACCCAGTACTTC	CASSYKSTSGGAGETQYF
TRBV11-1	15	TRBJ2-3	-	-	TGTGCCAGCGATTCATCAGGGGCTGACACAGATACGCAGTATTTT	CASDSSGADTDTQYF
TRBV7-2	14	TRBJ1-2	-	-	TGTGCCAGCAGCCCGCCCAGGGCGCCCGGCGGCTACACCTTC	CASSPPRAPGGYTF
TRBV6-5	13	TRBJ1-6	-	TRBD1	TGTGCCAGCAGTGAACGGGACAGAACACCCCTCCACTTT	CASSERDRTPLHF
TRBV5-4	13	TRBJ1-1	-	-	TGTGCCAGCAGCTTGGACTCCTACACTGAAGCTTTCTTT	CASSLDSYTEAFF
TRBV14	16	TRBJ2-7	-	TRBD2	TGTGCCAGCAGCCAAGATTCGGCCACACTAGCGAGCGAGCAGTACTTC	CASSQDSATLASEQYF
TRBV4-2	16	TRBJ1-6	-	TRBD1	TGTGCCAGCAGCCTGTGGGACAGGGAATATAATTCACCCCTCCACTTT	CASSLWDREYNSPLHF
TRBV19	14	TRBJ2-4	-	TRBD1	TGTGCCAGTAGCGGGGACAGGGAAATAGGCATTCAGTACTTC	CASSGDREIGIQYF
TRBV27	15	TRBJ1-5	-	-	TGTGCCAGCAGTTTAAGCAGGGGCTCGAATCAGCCCCAGCATTTT	CASSLSRGSNQPQHF